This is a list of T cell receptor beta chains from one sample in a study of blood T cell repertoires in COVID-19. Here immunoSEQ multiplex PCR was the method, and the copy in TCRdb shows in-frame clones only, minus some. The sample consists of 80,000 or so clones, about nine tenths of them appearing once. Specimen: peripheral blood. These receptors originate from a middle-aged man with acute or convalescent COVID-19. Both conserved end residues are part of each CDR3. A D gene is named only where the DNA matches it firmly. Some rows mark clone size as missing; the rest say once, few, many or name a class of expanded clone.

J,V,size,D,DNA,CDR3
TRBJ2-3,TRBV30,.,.,TGTGCCTGCCGCCTTCCTAGCGTCTTAAGCACAGATACGCAGTATTTT,CACRLPSVLSTDTQYF
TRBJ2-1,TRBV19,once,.,TGTGCCAGTAGCCAGGACAGCTACAATGAGCAGTTCTTC,CASSQDSYNEQFF
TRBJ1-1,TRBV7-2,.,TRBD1,TGTGCCAGCACCCAGGGGGCCCGCACTGAAGCTTTCTTT,CASTQGARTEAFF
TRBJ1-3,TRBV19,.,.,TGTGCCAGTAGTATACAGGCCTCTGGAAACACCATATATTTT,CASSIQASGNTIYF
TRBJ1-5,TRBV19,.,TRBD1,TGTGCCAGTAGTATAAGCAACAGGGGAACCTTAAGCAATCAGCCCCAGCATTTT,CASSISNRGTLSNQPQHF
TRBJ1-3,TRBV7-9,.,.,TGTGCCAGCAGCTTAGCCGGGAGGGGAAAGACCATATATTTT,CASSLAGRGKTIYF
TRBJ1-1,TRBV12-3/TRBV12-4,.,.,TGTGCCAGCAGTCCGACAGGGAACACTGAAGCTTTCTTT,CASSPTGNTEAFF
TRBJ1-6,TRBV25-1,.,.,TGTGCCAGCAGTCTCCTACGGGAAAATTCACCCCTCCACTTT,CASSLLRENSPLHF
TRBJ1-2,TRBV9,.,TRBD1,TGTGCCAGCAGCGGATGGGACAGGGGAGACTATGGCTACACCTTC,CASSGWDRGDYGYTF
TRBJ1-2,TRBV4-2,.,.,TGTGCCAGCAGCCAGAGTCTCGCGGCGACTAACTATGGCTACACCTTC,CASSQSLAATNYGYTF
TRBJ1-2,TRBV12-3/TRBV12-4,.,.,TGTGCCAGCAGTTTTGGGGCAGGATATGGCTACACCTTC,CASSFGAGYGYTF
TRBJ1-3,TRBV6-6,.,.,TGTGCCAGCAGTTACTCGGGAGGATCAGAAAACACCATATATTTT,CASSYSGGSENTIYF
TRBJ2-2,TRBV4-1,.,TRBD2,TGCGCCAGCAGCCAAGAGGATGCGGGGGGGCACGGGGAGCTGTTTTTT,CASSQEDAGGHGELFF
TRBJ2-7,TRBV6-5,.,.,TGTGCCAGCACCCTTAGCTACGAGCAGTACTTC,CASTLSYEQYF
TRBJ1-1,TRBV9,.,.,TGTGCCAGCAGCCCCCCGGGAAGAATGAACACTGAAGCTTTCTTT,CASSPPGRMNTEAFF
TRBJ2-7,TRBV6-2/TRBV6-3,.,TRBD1,TGTGCCAGCAGCCAGACAGGGGTGGGCTCCTACGAGCAGTACTTC,CASSQTGVGSYEQYF
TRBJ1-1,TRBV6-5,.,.,TGTGCCAGCAGTTCCCGGGCAGGGGCGGGCAAGAGTGAAGCTTTCTTT,CASSSRAGAGKSEAFF
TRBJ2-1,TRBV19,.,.,TGTGCCAGTAGTATATTGGCCAATGAGCAGTTCTTC,CASSILANEQFF
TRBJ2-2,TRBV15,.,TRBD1,TGTGCCACCAGCAGAGATCGGACAGGTGCGGACACCGGGGAGCTGTTTTTT,CATSRDRTGADTGELFF
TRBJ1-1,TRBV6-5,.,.,TGTGCCAGCAGTTACTCAGGGGCCACTGAAGCTTTCTTT,CASSYSGATEAFF
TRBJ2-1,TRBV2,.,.,TGTGCCAGCAGTGAGTTGGAGGCTATCTACAATGAGCAGTTCTTC,CASSELEAIYNEQFF
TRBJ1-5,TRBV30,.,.,TGTGCCTGGTCCCTCGGGGGAGATCAGCCCCAGCATTTT,CAWSLGGDQPQHF
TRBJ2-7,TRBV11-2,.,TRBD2,TGTGCCAGCAGCTTGGGGGCACGGGAGGGCCGGCTGGGGCAGTACTTC,CASSLGAREGRLGQYF
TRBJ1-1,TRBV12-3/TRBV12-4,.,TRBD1,TGTGCCAGCAGTTTACTTCGGGACAGTGAAGCTTTCTTT,CASSLLRDSEAFF
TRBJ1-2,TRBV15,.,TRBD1,TGTGCCACCAGCAGAGACGTTGCCGGGACAGGGGAAGGCTACACCTTC,CATSRDVAGTGEGYTF
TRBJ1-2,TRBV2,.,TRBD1,TGTGCCAGCACAGAGGAAGGGGGCTTAGCCAACTATGGCTACACCTTC,CASTEEGGLANYGYTF
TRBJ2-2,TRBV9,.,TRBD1,TGTGCCAGCAGCGTAGTGGGACAGGGGTCCGGGGAGCTGTTTTTT,CASSVVGQGSGELFF
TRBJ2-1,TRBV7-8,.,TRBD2,TGTGCCAGCAGCCCATCTAGCGGGAGGGCCTACAATGAGCAGTTCTTC,CASSPSSGRAYNEQFF
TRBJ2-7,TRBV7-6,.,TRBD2,TGTGCCAGCAGCCGGACTAGCGGGAGGTCACGCTACGAGCAGTACTTC,CASSRTSGRSRYEQYF
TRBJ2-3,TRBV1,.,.,TGCACCAGCAGCTTCAAAAAGCAGCGGACAGGCACAGATACGCAGTATTTT,CTSSFKKQRTGTDTQYF
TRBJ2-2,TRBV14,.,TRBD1,TGTGCCAGCAGCCAGAACAGGGGAAGGGCCGGGGAGCTGTTTTTT,CASSQNRGRAGELFF
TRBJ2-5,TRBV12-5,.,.,TGTGCTAGTGGTTTGTTTGGGGGGGAGACCCAGTACTTC,CASGLFGGETQYF
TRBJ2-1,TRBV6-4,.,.,TGTGCCAGCAGCAAAACAGGGTGGCTAGCTATTGGAAATGAGCAGTTCTTC,CASSKTGWLAIGNEQFF
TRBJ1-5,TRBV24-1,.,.,TGTGCCACCAGTGATTCAGGTTTACATAGCAATCAGCCCCAGCATTTT,CATSDSGLHSNQPQHF
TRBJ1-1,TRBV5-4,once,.,TGTGCCAGCAGCGCGGGGGGGAACACTGAAGCTTTCTTT,CASSAGGNTEAFF
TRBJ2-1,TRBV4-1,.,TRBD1,TGCGCCAGCAGCCCGGGACAGGGGAGGAATGAGCAGTTCTTC,CASSPGQGRNEQFF
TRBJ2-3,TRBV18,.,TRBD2,TGTGCCAGCTCACCGAGAGTCGCGGGGGGGGCTTCAGATACGCAGTATTTT,CASSPRVAGGASDTQYF
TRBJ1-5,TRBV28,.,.,TGTGCCAGCAGTTTATGGAGCGGTTCGGTAGAGCCCCAGCATTTT,CASSLWSGSVEPQHF
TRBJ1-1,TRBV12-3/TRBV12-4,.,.,TGTGCCAGTAGCATTCTAAGGAACACTGAAGCTTTCTTT,CASSILRNTEAFF
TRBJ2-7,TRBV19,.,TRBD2,TGTGCCAGTAGTATTTCGGCAGGGAGGGCCTACGAGCAGTACTTC,CASSISAGRAYEQYF
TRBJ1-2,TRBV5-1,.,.,TGCGCCAGCAGCTTGGCCTTGGGAGGGGCTGGCTACACCTTC,CASSLALGGAGYTF